This T cell receptor beta chain was recorded in a study of T cell clusters in autoimmune cytopenias. A note on this clonotype: No antigen is known for it.

The CDR3 totals 14 residues. Per the germline V gene, CDR1 is LGHNA and CDR2 is YNFKEQ. One tube held mixed TRB-A and TRB-B primer pools for touch-down PCR. TCRdb re-called the multiplex PCR reads and shows each CDR3 protein once, DNA omitted. Its table records thousands of distinct CDR3 sequences. The study, taken as a whole, reports: No experiment has yet validated the function of the T cell clusters defined in silico. TRB repertoire shifts in secondary cytopenia and chronic lymphocytic leukemia mostly reflected lymphoma, not autoimmunity.

TRB amplification used 250 ng of peripheral blood genomic DNA. Sequencing used peripheral blood. The V call is TRBV4-2, the J call TRBJ1-2. This TCR was sampled from a human donor with an autoimmune cytopenia or autoimmune hepatitis (not recorded which). CDR3 sequence reads: CASSQDVGSYGYTF.